Detailed here is one T cell receptor beta chain. Its antigen is currently unknown. The CDR3 totals 14 residues. The V and J ends lost 5 bases and 0 bases respectively, with 11 bases between them. Germline lookup yields CDR1 MNHNS and CDR2 SASEGT. The data were taken from a study of a mutant IDH1 vaccine in newly diagnosed glioma. Specified time point: week 47, end of study. The investigators gave 300 ug of mutant IDH1 20-mer peptide in each vaccine dose, together with topical imiquimod. Clones were read by immunoSEQ multiplex PCR, and TCRdb kept only the in-frame ones, dropping some. The top ten clones hold 3.8% of a sample with approximately 58,000 clones, roughly four fifths of them seen once. Study outcomes and limitations: Pseudoprogression looked unconnected to shifts in top peripheral T cell clonotypes.

The sequencing here drew on PBMCs, taken from a glioma patient whose treatment included an IDH1 peptide vaccine. The receptor comes from a man aged 30 to 45 with glioma. The chain combines TRBV6-1 with TRBJ2-7, with D possibly being TRBD2 (6 bases). As DNA, the CDR3 is TGTGCCAGCAGTAACCCGCGGGGCTCCTACGAGCAGTACTTC. Translated: CASSNPRGSYEQYF.